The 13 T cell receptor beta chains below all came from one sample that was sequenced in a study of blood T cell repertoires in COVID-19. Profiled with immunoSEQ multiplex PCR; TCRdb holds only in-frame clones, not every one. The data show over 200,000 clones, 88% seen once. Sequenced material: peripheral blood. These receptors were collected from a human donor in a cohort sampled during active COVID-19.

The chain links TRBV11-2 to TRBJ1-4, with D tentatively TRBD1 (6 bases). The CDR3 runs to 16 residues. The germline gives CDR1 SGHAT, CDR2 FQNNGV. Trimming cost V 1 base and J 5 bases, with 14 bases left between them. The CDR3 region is CASSLGPQGPNEKLFF. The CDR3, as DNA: TGTGCCAGCAGCTTAGGACCACAGGGCCCGAATGAAAAACTGTTTTTT. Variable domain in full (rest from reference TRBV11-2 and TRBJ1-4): EAGVAQSPRYKIIEKRQSVAFWCNPISGHATLYWYQQILGQGPKLLIQFQNNGVVDDSQLPKDRFSAERLKGVDSTLKIQPAKLEDSAVYLCASSLGPQGPNEKLFFGSGTQLSVL.

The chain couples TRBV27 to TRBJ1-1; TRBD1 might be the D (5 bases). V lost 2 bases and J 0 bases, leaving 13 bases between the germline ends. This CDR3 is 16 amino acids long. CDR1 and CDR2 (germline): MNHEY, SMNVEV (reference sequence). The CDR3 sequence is CASSLRVGGVNTEAFF. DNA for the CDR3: TGTGCCAGCAGTTTAAGGGTGGGAGGGGTGAACACTGAAGCTTTCTTT.

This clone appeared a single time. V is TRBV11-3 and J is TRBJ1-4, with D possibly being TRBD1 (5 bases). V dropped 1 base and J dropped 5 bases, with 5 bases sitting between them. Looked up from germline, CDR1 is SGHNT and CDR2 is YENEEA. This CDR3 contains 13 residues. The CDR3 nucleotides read TGTGCCAGCAGCTTAGGGGGCAATGAAAAACTGTTTTTT. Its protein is CASSLGGNEKLFF.

As DNA, the CDR3 is TGTGCCAGTAGTAGTGGAGCTACCTTCTCTGGAAACACCATATATTTT. Its protein is CASSSGATFSGNTIYF. The chain recombines TRBV19 with TRBJ1-3, with D unresolved. Looked up from germline, CDR1 is LNHDA and CDR2 is SQIVND (reference sequence). Deletions cut 4 bases from V and 0 bases from J, with 13 bases between. The length of the CDR3 is 16 residues.

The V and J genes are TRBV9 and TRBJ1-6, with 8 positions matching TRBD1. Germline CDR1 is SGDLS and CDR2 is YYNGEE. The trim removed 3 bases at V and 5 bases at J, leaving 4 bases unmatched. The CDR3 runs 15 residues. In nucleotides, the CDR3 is TGTGCCAGCAGCGCCAGGACAGGGAATAATTCACCCCTCCACTTT. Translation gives CASSARTGNNSPLHF.

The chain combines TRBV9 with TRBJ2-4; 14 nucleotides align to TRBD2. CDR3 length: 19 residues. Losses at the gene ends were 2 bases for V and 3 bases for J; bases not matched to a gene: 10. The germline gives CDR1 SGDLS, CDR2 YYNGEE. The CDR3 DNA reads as TGTGCCAGCAGCGTGACGGGACTAGCGGGAGTTTCAGTCAAAAACATTCAGTACTTC. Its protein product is CASSVTGLAGVSVKNIQYF.

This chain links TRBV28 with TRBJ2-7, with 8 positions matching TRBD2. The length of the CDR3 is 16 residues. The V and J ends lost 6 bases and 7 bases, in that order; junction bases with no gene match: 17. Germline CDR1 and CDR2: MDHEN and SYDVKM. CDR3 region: CASSFLPSGGSLEQYF. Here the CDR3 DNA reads TGTGCCAGCAGCTTCCTCCCGAGCGGGGGATCCTTGGAGCAGTACTTC.

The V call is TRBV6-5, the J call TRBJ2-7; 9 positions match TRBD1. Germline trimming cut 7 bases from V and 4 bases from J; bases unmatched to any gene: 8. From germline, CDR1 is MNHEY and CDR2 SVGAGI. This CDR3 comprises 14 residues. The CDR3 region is CASNPQGAKYEQYF. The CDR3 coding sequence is TGTGCCAGCAATCCACAGGGGGCGAAGTACGAGCAGTACTTC.

The chain's CDR3 is CASSLDSANTGELFF. In DNA, the CDR3 is TGTGCCAGCAGCTTAGACAGCGCGAACACCGGGGAGCTGTTTTTT. The chain uses TRBV5-4 and TRBJ2-2; possible D gene TRBD1, 5 bases. Trimming stripped 2 bases from V and 0 bases from J, with 8 bases between. The CDR3 contains 15 residues. The germline V gene has CDR1 SGHNT and CDR2 YYREEE (reference sequence).

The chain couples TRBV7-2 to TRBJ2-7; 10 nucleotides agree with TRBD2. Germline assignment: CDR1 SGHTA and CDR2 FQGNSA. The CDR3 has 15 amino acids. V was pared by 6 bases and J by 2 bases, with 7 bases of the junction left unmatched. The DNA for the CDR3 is TGTGCCAGCAGTTCTAGCGGGAGCGCTACCTACGAGCAGTACTTC. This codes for CASSSSGSATYEQYF.

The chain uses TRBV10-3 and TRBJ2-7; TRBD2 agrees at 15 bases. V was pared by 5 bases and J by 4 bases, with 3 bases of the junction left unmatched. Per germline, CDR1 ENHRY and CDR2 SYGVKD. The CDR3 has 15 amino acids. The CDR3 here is CAISRTSGGEYEQYF. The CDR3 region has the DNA TGTGCCATCAGTCGGACTAGCGGGGGGGAATACGAGCAGTACTTC.

The chain's CDR3 is CASSEGGGGQPQHF. The CDR3 DNA is TGTGCCAGCAGTGAAGGGGGGGGAGGTCAGCCCCAGCATTTT. The chain carries TRBV6-1 and TRBJ1-5, with TRBD1 as a possible D gene (5 bases). CDR1 is MNHNS and CDR2 is SASEGT in the germline V gene. This CDR3 is 14 amino acids long. Trimming took 1 base from V and 6 from J, leaving 10 bases between them.

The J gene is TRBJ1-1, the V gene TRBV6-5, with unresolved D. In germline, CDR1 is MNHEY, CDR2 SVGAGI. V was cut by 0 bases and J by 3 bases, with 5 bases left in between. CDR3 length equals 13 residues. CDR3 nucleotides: TGTGCCAGCAGTTACTCTAGTGACACTGAAGCTTTCTTT. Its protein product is CASSYSSDTEAFF.